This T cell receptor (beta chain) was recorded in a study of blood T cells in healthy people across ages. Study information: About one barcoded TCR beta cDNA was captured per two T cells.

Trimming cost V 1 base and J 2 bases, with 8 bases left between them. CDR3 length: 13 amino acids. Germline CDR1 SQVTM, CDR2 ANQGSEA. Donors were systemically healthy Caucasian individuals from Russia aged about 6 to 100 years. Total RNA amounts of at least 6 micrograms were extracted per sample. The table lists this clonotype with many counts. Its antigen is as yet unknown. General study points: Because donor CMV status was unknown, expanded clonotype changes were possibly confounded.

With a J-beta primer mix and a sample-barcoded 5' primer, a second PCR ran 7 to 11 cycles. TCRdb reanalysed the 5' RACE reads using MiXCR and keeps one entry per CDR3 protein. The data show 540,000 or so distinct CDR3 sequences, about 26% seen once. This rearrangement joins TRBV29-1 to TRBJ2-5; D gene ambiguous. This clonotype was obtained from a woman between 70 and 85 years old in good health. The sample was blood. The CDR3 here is CSVEGAWQETQYF. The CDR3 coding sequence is TGCAGCGTTGAAGGAGCGTGGCAAGAGACCCAGTACTTC. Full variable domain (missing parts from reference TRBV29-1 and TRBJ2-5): SAVISQKPSRDICQRGTSLTIQCQVDSQVTMMFWYRQQPGQSLTLIATANQGSEATYESGFVIDKFPISRPNLTFSTLTVSNMSPEDSSIYLCSVEGAWQETQYFGPGTRLLVL.